A selection of T cell receptor beta chains follows, all from one sample in a study of identical twins. TCRdb passed the 5' RACE reads through MiXCR, listing each CDR3 protein once. Of fewer than 800,000 distinct CDR3 sequences listed, under 8.5% are singletons. The sample was also linked to a second study, of yellow fever vaccine responses in identical twins.

Material for sequencing was PBMCs. These receptors were taken from a woman between 18 and 29 years old in good health. The CDR3 runs from the conserved cysteine through the conserved F or W. Fields, in order: CDR3 DNA, CDR3 protein, J gene, D gene, V gene, clone size. A D gene is named only where the DNA matches it firmly. Size is stated for part of the rows, as once, few or many counts, or as a class when the clone is expanded.

DNA: TGTGCCAGCAGTCCTAGCGCCGATACGCAGTATTTT
CDR3: CASSPSADTQYF
J: TRBJ2-3
D: -
V: TRBV6-6
size: many

DNA: TGCGCCAGCAGCACTGGACAGGGGGCTTACTACGAGCAGTACTTC
CDR3: CASSTGQGAYYEQYF
J: TRBJ2-7
D: TRBD1
V: TRBV5-1
size: -

DNA: TGCGCCAGCAGCTTGGAGACAGGGGCCTCCCGGGAGCTGTTTTTT
CDR3: CASSLETGASRELFF
J: TRBJ2-2
D: TRBD1
V: TRBV5-1
size: many

DNA: TGCAGCGTTGTAAGAGGGGGCGAAAAACTGTTTTTT
CDR3: CSVVRGGEKLFF
J: TRBJ1-4
D: TRBD1
V: TRBV29-1
size: -

DNA: TGTGCCAGCAGCCCCCCCGTCGGCGGCCACTATGGCTACACCTTC
CDR3: CASSPPVGGHYGYTF
J: TRBJ1-2
D: -
V: TRBV7-9
size: -

DNA: TGTGCCAGCTCTGAGGGGGTAAATAACAATGAGCAGTTCTTC
CDR3: CASSEGVNNNEQFF
J: TRBJ2-1
D: -
V: TRBV18
size: -

DNA: TGTGCCAGCAGCTTCTTTCTAGCGGGGGGCACCTACAATGAGCAGTTCTTC
CDR3: CASSFFLAGGTYNEQFF
J: TRBJ2-1
D: TRBD2
V: TRBV5-6
size: few

DNA: TGTGCCAGCTCACCATCGGGACGCCCCGCGAACACCGGGGAGCTGTTTTTT
CDR3: CASSPSGRPANTGELFF
J: TRBJ2-2
D: -
V: TRBV18
size: -

DNA: TGTGCCAGCAGCCCGGGACTAGCTCACAATGAGCAGTTCTTC
CDR3: CASSPGLAHNEQFF
J: TRBJ2-1
D: TRBD2
V: TRBV12-3/TRBV12-4
size: -

DNA: TGTGCCAGCAGTCTAACAGGGACAGGGGTTCACGAGCAGTACTTC
CDR3: CASSLTGTGVHEQYF
J: TRBJ2-7
D: TRBD1
V: TRBV27
size: few

DNA: TGCGCCAGCAGTGAGCGGACAGGGTCTAACTATGGCTACACCTTC
CDR3: CASSERTGSNYGYTF
J: TRBJ1-2
D: TRBD1
V: TRBV10-2
size: -

DNA: TGTGCCAGCAGCCTCGATGGTGGCTACACCTTC
CDR3: CASSLDGGYTF
J: TRBJ1-2
D: -
V: TRBV5-5
size: many

DNA: TGCGCCAGCAGCTCCTACCTCGGGGGACAAGAGACCCAGTACTTC
CDR3: CASSSYLGGQETQYF
J: TRBJ2-5
D: -
V: TRBV5-1
size: many

DNA: TGTGCCAGCGGGGTAGCGGGAGTCATAGATACGCAGTATTTT
CDR3: CASGVAGVIDTQYF
J: TRBJ2-3
D: TRBD2
V: TRBV12-3/TRBV12-4
size: -

DNA: TGTGCCAGCAGCGGGACAGAGGACTCCTACGAGCAGTACTTC
CDR3: CASSGTEDSYEQYF
J: TRBJ2-7
D: TRBD1
V: TRBV6-1
size: few

DNA: TGTGCCATCAGCTTGGGTTTTACTGACACTGAAGCTTTCTTT
CDR3: CAISLGFTDTEAFF
J: TRBJ1-1
D: -
V: TRBV10-3
size: -

DNA: TGCAGCGTAGAAGACAGGGGGACGGCAGATACGCAGTATTTT
CDR3: CSVEDRGTADTQYF
J: TRBJ2-3
D: TRBD1
V: TRBV29-1
size: many

DNA: TGTGCCAGCAGCGCCGCCCGGGGTCCCCCCCCAGATACGCAGTATTTT
CDR3: CASSAARGPPPDTQYF
J: TRBJ2-3
D: -
V: TRBV7-9
size: few

DNA: TGCAGTGCTAGCTCCCCCCCTAGCGGTAGCTCCTACAATGAGCAGTTCTTC
CDR3: CSASSPPSGSSYNEQFF
J: TRBJ2-1
D: TRBD2
V: TRBV20-1
size: many

DNA: TGCAGCGTTGGCGGTGCGAGATTACAAGAGACCCAGTACTTC
CDR3: CSVGGARLQETQYF
J: TRBJ2-5
D: -
V: TRBV29-1
size: -

DNA: TGTGCCAGCAGCCACGGGACACTTAGCAATCAGCCCCAGCATTTT
CDR3: CASSHGTLSNQPQHF
J: TRBJ1-5
D: -
V: TRBV12-3/TRBV12-4
size: many

DNA: TGTGCCATCAGCATGGACAGGGCCACTTATAGCAATCAGCCCCAGCATTTT
CDR3: CAISMDRATYSNQPQHF
J: TRBJ1-5
D: TRBD1
V: TRBV10-3
size: few

DNA: TGCGCCAGCCGGGGGAGGGAAACCTACAATGAGCAGTTCTTC
CDR3: CASRGRETYNEQFF
J: TRBJ2-1
D: TRBD2
V: TRBV5-1
size: many

DNA: TGCAGCGTTGAAGGGGGGGGAGCGCTCCTCAATGAGCAGTTCTTC
CDR3: CSVEGGGALLNEQFF
J: TRBJ2-1
D: TRBD2
V: TRBV29-1
size: -

DNA: TGCGCCAGCAGCTTGGACGGACTAGCGGGTCCCTACGAGCAGTACTTC
CDR3: CASSLDGLAGPYEQYF
J: TRBJ2-7
D: TRBD2
V: TRBV5-1
size: many

DNA: TGTGCCAGCAGCCCGACCGGGACTAGCGGGATAATAGGAGGCAGTGAGCAGTTCTTC
CDR3: CASSPTGTSGIIGGSEQFF
J: TRBJ2-1
D: TRBD2
V: TRBV3-1
size: -

DNA: TGCAGTGCCCCCTGGGGGACAGGGGGCACGAGACTGTTTTTT
CDR3: CSAPWGTGGTRLFF
J: TRBJ1-4
D: TRBD1
V: TRBV20-1
size: few

DNA: TGTGCCAGCAGCCCGCCCGCAACCTACGAGCAGTACTTC
CDR3: CASSPPATYEQYF
J: TRBJ2-7
D: -
V: TRBV7-3
size: many

DNA: TGTGCCAGCAGCAAAAAAACGGGACTAGCGGCCACCGGGGAGCTGTTTTTT
CDR3: CASSKKTGLAATGELFF
J: TRBJ2-2
D: TRBD2
V: TRBV7-2
size: many

DNA: TGTGCCAGCAGCCCGTCGACAGGTAGCTCTGGGGCCAACGTCCTGACTTTC
CDR3: CASSPSTGSSGANVLTF
J: TRBJ2-6
D: -
V: TRBV9
size: few

DNA: TGTGCCAGCAGCGCCCCAGCAGGCGGGAGGGCCGCAGTTGCAGATACGCAGTATTTT
CDR3: CASSAPAGGRAAVADTQYF
J: TRBJ2-3
D: TRBD2
V: TRBV7-3
size: -

DNA: TGCGCCAGCAGCTTGGAGGACAGTAGCACAGATACGCAGTATTTT
CDR3: CASSLEDSSTDTQYF
J: TRBJ2-3
D: -
V: TRBV5-1
size: -

DNA: TGCGCCAGCAACACAGGGCACACCGCCTCCTACAATGAGCAGTTCTTC
CDR3: CASNTGHTASYNEQFF
J: TRBJ2-1
D: -
V: TRBV5-1
size: many

DNA: TGCGCCAGCAGCTCGGGACAGGGGTCAATTTATGGCTACACCTTC
CDR3: CASSSGQGSIYGYTF
J: TRBJ1-2
D: TRBD1
V: TRBV5-1
size: few

DNA: TGTGCCATCAGTCAGAGGGACAGCTCCTACGAGCAGTACTTC
CDR3: CAISQRDSSYEQYF
J: TRBJ2-7
D: TRBD1
V: TRBV10-3
size: few

DNA: TGCAGTGCCAGGGACGGGACGGGGTCGGGCTATGGCTACACCTTC
CDR3: CSARDGTGSGYGYTF
J: TRBJ1-2
D: -
V: TRBV20-1
size: -

DNA: TGCAGTGCAAGACAGAGGAGCTCCTACGAGCAGTACTTC
CDR3: CSARQRSSYEQYF
J: TRBJ2-7
D: -
V: TRBV20-1
size: -

DNA: TGTGCCAGCACCAACAGGGGTGCCCACTTTCGGAACACTGAAGCTTTCTTT
CDR3: CASTNRGAHFRNTEAFF
J: TRBJ1-1
D: TRBD1
V: TRBV6-4
size: -

DNA: TGCGCCAGCAGCTCCCAGATTTACCAAGAGACCCAGTACTTC
CDR3: CASSSQIYQETQYF
J: TRBJ2-5
D: -
V: TRBV5-1
size: many

DNA: TGTGCCAGCAGAACGACAGGGTATAGCAATCAGCCCCAGCATTTT
CDR3: CASRTTGYSNQPQHF
J: TRBJ1-5
D: TRBD1
V: TRBV28
size: -

DNA: TGTGCCAGCAGCTTAGCGCAAGGGAAGTTTAACACCATATATTTT
CDR3: CASSLAQGKFNTIYF
J: TRBJ1-3
D: -
V: TRBV7-2
size: few

DNA: TGTGCCAGCAGCGTCGGACAGGGGATTTACAATGAGCAGTTCTTC
CDR3: CASSVGQGIYNEQFF
J: TRBJ2-1
D: TRBD1
V: TRBV7-9
size: -

DNA: TGCAGTGCAGTGGCGGGGAGCACAGATACGCAGTATTTT
CDR3: CSAVAGSTDTQYF
J: TRBJ2-3
D: -
V: TRBV20-1
size: few

DNA: TGTGCCAGCAGCTTAGCAACTAGCGGGAGGGCTTTCTACAATGAGCAGTTCTTC
CDR3: CASSLATSGRAFYNEQFF
J: TRBJ2-1
D: TRBD2
V: TRBV7-6
size: few

DNA: TGTGCCAGCAGCCTACAACTAGCGGGATATTACAATGAGCAGTTCTTC
CDR3: CASSLQLAGYYNEQFF
J: TRBJ2-1
D: TRBD2
V: TRBV12-3/TRBV12-4
size: many

DNA: TGCGCCAGCAGCCAGCAACAACAGCGGGTGAGCTCCTACAATGAGCAGTTCTTC
CDR3: CASSQQQQRVSSYNEQFF
J: TRBJ2-1
D: -
V: TRBV4-1
size: many

DNA: TGCGCCAGCAGCTTGGATGCGACAGGGGCCTACGAGCAGTACTTC
CDR3: CASSLDATGAYEQYF
J: TRBJ2-7
D: TRBD1
V: TRBV5-1
size: -

DNA: TGTGCCAGCAGCTTATCCCAGGGGGCAAATGAGCAGTTCTTC
CDR3: CASSLSQGANEQFF
J: TRBJ2-1
D: TRBD1
V: TRBV7-6
size: many

DNA: TGTGCCATCAGCCCGGACAGGGGGCTCACCGGGGAGCTGTTTTTT
CDR3: CAISPDRGLTGELFF
J: TRBJ2-2
D: TRBD1
V: TRBV10-3
size: -

DNA: TGTGCCAGCAGTTTCCAGAGCGGGGGCAGTGAGCAGTTCTTC
CDR3: CASSFQSGGSEQFF
J: TRBJ2-1
D: TRBD2
V: TRBV12-3/TRBV12-4
size: few

DNA: TGCGCCAGCAGCGCCACTGGAGCGGGTACCTACGAGCAGTACTTC
CDR3: CASSATGAGTYEQYF
J: TRBJ2-7
D: -
V: TRBV5-1
size: many

DNA: TGTGCCAGCAGTGCAACCCGGGAGCCCCAAGAGACCCAGTACTTC
CDR3: CASSATREPQETQYF
J: TRBJ2-5
D: -
V: TRBV27
size: -

DNA: TGTGCCACCCGCCCCGGCGGGGGGACAGATACGCAGTATTTT
CDR3: CATRPGGGTDTQYF
J: TRBJ2-3
D: TRBD2
V: TRBV24-1
size: many